This T cell receptor beta chain comes out of a study of regulatory T cells in long-lasting Graves disease. General study results and limits: Lower TCR diversity characterized persistent Graves' patients relative to newly diagnosed patients.

CDR3 size: 16 residues. V shed 4 bases and J 4 bases; nucleotides not matched to a gene: 5. Per the germline V gene, CDR1 is SGHDT and CDR2 is YYEEEE. Regarding time point: newly diagnosed GD, antithyroid drugs for less than 3 months. After RNA was extracted from PBMCs, the TCR library was made from it. This clonotype was seen more than once but under ten times. Its antigen is unknown. Arm-PCR of CDR3 regions and iRepertoire HTBI primers were used to build TCR beta libraries. One entry per CDR3 protein, called by TCRdb with MiXCR from the multiplex PCR reads. The data contain 350,000 to 500,000 distinct CDR3 sequences, approximately 14% of them singletons. This same sample was also taken into another study, of T cells in Graves' hyperthyroidism and ophthalmopathy. From that second work: Thyroid ultrasound and orbital computed tomography, with clinical symptoms and serum thyroxine and TRAb, informed diagnoses. In the first-round RT-PCR of the TCR CDR3, the HTBI primer set was used. Model output signaled ophthalmopathy a median approximately 6 months ahead of onset.

Specimen: peripheral blood mononuclear cells (PBMCs), collected at new diagnosis, from a patient treated with antithyroid drugs. The chain is built from TRBV5-6 and TRBJ2-3; 14 nucleotides agree with TRBD2. This clonotype was sampled from a woman aged 45 to 65 with Graves disease. CDR3 region: CASSLGLAGAPDTQYF. The CDR3 DNA reads as TGTGCCAGCAGCCTGGGACTAGCGGGAGCCCCAGATACGCAGTATTTT.